The following is a T cell receptor (beta chain) sequence with its context. Its matching antigen is unknown. The sample comes from a study of T-cell memory formation after mild COVID-19. Study results and limitations: Later expanders leaned toward CD4+, whereas clones contracting from day 15 to 85 were balanced CD4/CD8. Chiefly within CM and EM were the contracting CD4+ clones; CD8+ ones were within EMRA.

Employing constant-segment primers, 5'RACE generated TCR alpha and TCR beta cDNA libraries bearing sample barcodes and UMIs. Using its own MiXCR run on the 5' RACE reads, TCRdb lists one record per CDR3 protein. The sample includes more than 55,000 distinct CDR3 sequences, around 9.5% of them seen just once. The specimen sequenced was PBMCs or a T cell subset sorted from them (not recorded which). This receptor was identified in a man younger than 35 who had mild COVID-19 (a few samples of this study predate the infection). Cell type and time point are not known.

CDR3 nucleotides: TGCAGTGCTAGCTTAGGAACAGGAAGGGGCGGCTACACCTTC. Translated, it gives CSASLGTGRGGYTF. This chain joins TRBV20-1 and TRBJ1-2, with D possibly TRBD1 on 5 matching bases. The CDR3 is 14 amino acids. Germline lookup yields CDR1 DFQATT and CDR2 SNEGSKA (reference sequence). Trimming shortened V by 3 bases and J by 8 bases, and 19 bases separated the two germline ends.